Reported below is one T cell receptor (beta chain). Its antigen is still unknown. V shed 1 base and J 2 bases; nucleotides not matched to a gene: 8. The CDR3 sequence is 15 residues long. CDR1 is SQVTM and CDR2 is ANQGSEA in the germline V gene. The sample originates from a study of cytotoxic CD8 clonotypes in ibrutinib-treated CLL. Turning to the study itself: Over 10 relapsed/refractory, around 14 treatment-naive; roughly 17 IGHV unmutated.

Study-level points and caveats: Having risen at ibrutinib response, clonality had fallen back toward baseline by progression.

Data came from immunoSEQ multiplex PCR; TCRdb stores just in-frame clones and leaves some out. This sample has fewer than 400,000 clones, with over 55% found just once. This TCR was recovered from a human donor with chronic lymphocytic leukemia. The chain recombines TRBV29-1 with TRBJ2-7, with 7 bases that match TRBD1. The specimen comprised PBMCs, sampled after 36 months of ibrutinib treatment. The CDR3, as DNA: TGCAGCGTTGAAGGGGCCGGGACAGAACCCTACGAGCAGTACTTC. Protein product: CSVEGAGTEPYEQYF.